This T cell receptor beta chain was found in a study of shared T cell receptors in the human thymus. Trimming took 6 bases from V and 0 from J; bases not matched to a gene: 2. CDR3 length: 14 amino acids. Germline CDR1 is SQVTM and CDR2 is ANQGSEA. The assay was immunoSEQ multiplex PCR, and TCRdb's table has in-frame clones only and misses some. The top ten clones hold around 0.0099% of a sample with about 660,000 clones, 85% to 90% of them seen once. This same sample was also taken into another study, of human thymus T cells. That report notes: Healthy Finnish infants undergoing corrective surgery for congenital heart defects provided the donor material. From resections taken during corrective heart surgery, the thymus tissue was obtained. Apparent skewing of V and J gene usage characterized both thymic and blood repertoires.

This TCR was sampled from a boy under two years old with a congenital heart defect. The sample taken for sequencing was thymocytes. This rearrangement joins TRBV29-1 to TRBJ2-3; 11 nucleotides agree with TRBD2. The CDR3 sequence: CSVRTSGSTDTQYF. The CDR3 DNA sequence: TGCAGCGTCAGGACTAGCGGGAGCACAGATACGCAGTATTTT.